The entry below describes one T cell receptor (beta chain). The target antigen is unknown. This sample was taken from a study of a mutant IDH1 vaccine in newly diagnosed glioma. The overall study: Treated patients showed a male proportion of around 62%, a female proportion of around 40%, and a mean age of 40.4 years. Antecedent treatment encompassed radiotherapy, temozolomide, or their combination; the majority received both.

The table came from immunoSEQ multiplex PCR; TCRdb's copy has only in-frame clones and leaves some out. The sample carries some 33,000 clones, roughly 75% recorded once. From germline, CDR1 is SGHAT and CDR2 FQNNGV. With 3 bases removed from V and 4 bases from J, the gap between germline ends came to 13 bases. This CDR3 is built from 14 residues. The time point here: week 35, safety follow-up. Doses of 300 ug of mutant IDH1 20-mer peptide were given with topical imiquimod. Across weeks 1, 3, 5, 7, 11, 15, 19 and 23, patients received a vaccination each time, eight in all. Newly diagnosed WHO grade 3 or 4 IDH1-mutant, ATRX-lost astrocytomas were identified in the donors.

V is TRBV11-2 and J is TRBJ2-7, with D tentatively TRBD1 or TRBD2 (6 bases each). The source is a woman between 40 and 55 years old with glioma. Source: PBMCs, taken from a glioma patient whose treatment included an IDH1 peptide vaccine. CDR3 DNA sequence: TGTGCCAGCAGCTTGGTAGGGGGGTTTTACGAGCAGTACTTC. This encodes CASSLVGGFYEQYF.